Below, 21 T cell receptor beta chains from the same sample are listed, as sequenced in a study of graft-versus-host responses after intestinal transplantation. TCRdb's copy holds only in-frame clones and misses some; the assay was immunoSEQ multiplex PCR. The profile covers several thousand clones, with 97% appearing a single time and 0.24% taken by the ten largest. The material sequenced was PBMCs, taken 23 days after intestinal transplant. These receptors all come from a human patient who received an intestinal transplant, so some T cells may come from the graft donor.

This chain joins TRBV7-8 and TRBJ1-1, with 8 positions matching TRBD1. This CDR3 region has 17 residues. CDR1 and CDR2 from the germline V gene are SGHVS and FQNEAQ. The trim removed 4 bases at V and 5 bases at J, leaving 15 bases unmatched. The CDR3 nucleotides read TGTGCCAGCAGCTCCCGGACAGGGAAGGCTAGTATAACTGAAGCTTTCTTT. Its translation: CASSSRTGKASITEAFF. The full variable domain, in which reference TRBV7-8 and TRBJ1-1 provide the parts outside the CDR3, is GAGVSQSPRYKVAKRGQDVALRCDPISGHVSLFWYQQALGQGPEFLTYFQNEAQLDKSGLPSDRFFAERPEGSVSTLKIQRTQQEDSAVYLCASSSRTGKASITEAFFGQGTRLTVV.

The V gene is TRBV15, the J gene TRBJ2-7, with 11 bases that match TRBD2. V shed 5 bases, J shed 5 bases, and the junction held 8 bases outside the gene matches. The CDR3 covers 15 residues. Germline lookup yields CDR1 LNHNV and CDR2 YYDKDF (reference sequence). The CDR3 DNA sequence: TGTGCCACCAGCTTGCGACTAGCGGGATGCGACGAGCAGTACTTC. Translation gives CATSLRLAGCDEQYF.

V is TRBV27 and J is TRBJ2-7, with 7 bases identical to TRBD2. Per germline, CDR1 MNHEY and CDR2 SMNVEV (reference sequence). Germline trimming cut 2 bases from V and 2 bases from J; bases unmatched to any gene: 3. The CDR3 totals 14 residues. The CDR3 sequence: CASSLTGGPYEQYF. The CDR3, as DNA: TGTGCCAGCAGTTTAACGGGGGGACCCTACGAGCAGTACTTC.

The rearrangement joins TRBV6-6 to TRBJ2-3; 12 bases agree with TRBD1. In germline, CDR1 is MNHNY, CDR2 SVGAGI (reference sequence). There are 16 residues in the CDR3. With V trimmed by 2 bases and J by 4 bases, 4 bases remained unmatched. CDR3 protein: CASSYGTGGDADTQYF. The CDR3, as DNA: TGTGCCAGCAGTTACGGGACAGGGGGCGACGCAGATACGCAGTATTTT.

This chain links TRBV6-5 with TRBJ2-7; TRBD1 aligns across 11 bases. The CDR3 spans 14 residues. The trim removed 2 bases at V and 3 bases at J, leaving 0 bases unmatched. Germline loops: CDR1 MNHEY, CDR2 SVGAGI. CDR3 sequence: CASSYGTGGYEQYF. DNA for the CDR3: TGTGCCAGCAGTTACGGGACAGGGGGCTACGAGCAGTACTTC.

The chain combines TRBV9 with TRBJ2-1; D is possibly TRBD2 (5 bases). CDR1 and CDR2 (germline): SGDLS, YYNGEE. Trimming removed 0 bases at V and 0 bases at J, with 7 bases between. The length of the CDR3 is 15 residues. The CDR3 loop reads CASSVERNSYNEQFF. The CDR3, as DNA: TGTGCCAGCAGCGTAGAGCGGAACTCCTACAATGAGCAGTTCTTC.

The chain joins TRBV28 to TRBJ2-5; a weak D match, TRBD2 (6 bases). The CDR3 is 13 amino acids. Between the trimmed V and J ends, which lost 6 bases and 2 bases, there was a span of 10 bases. Germline CDR1 and CDR2: MDHEN and SYDVKM. CDR3 region: CASSASVQETQYF. The CDR3 coding sequence is TGTGCCAGCAGCGCTAGCGTACAAGAGACCCAGTACTTC. Full variable domain (rest looked up from reference TRBV28 and TRBJ2-5): DVKVTQSSRYLVKRTGEKVFLECVQDMDHENMFWYRQDPGLGLRLIYFSYDVKMKEKGDIPEGYSVSREKKERFSLILESASTNQTSMYLCASSASVQETQYFGPGTRLLVL.

The chain employs TRBV4-2 and TRBJ2-5; 9 bases line up with TRBD2. CDR3 length: 18 residues. Unmatched junction bases numbered 13, after V lost 0 bases and J lost 5 bases. The V gene's germline CDR1 is LGHNA and CDR2 YNFKEQ. CDR3 sequence (DNA): TGTGCCAGCAGCCAAGATCCGGGTAGCGGGAGAAAATACGAGACCCAGTACTTC. Protein: CASSQDPGSGRKYETQYF.

The chain links TRBV5-6 to TRBJ2-5; D is unclear. The V end was cut by 0 bases, the J end by 3 bases, with 9 bases between. Germline V CDR1 and CDR2: SGHDT, YYEEEE. CDR3 size: 14 residues. DNA for the CDR3: TGTGCCAGCAGCTTGGACGTCGGAAAAGAGACCCAGTACTTC. Encoded protein: CASSLDVGKETQYF.

The chain recombines TRBV9 with TRBJ1-4, with D perhaps TRBD1 (6 bases). V was cut by 3 bases and J by 5 bases, with 14 bases left in between. The CDR3 runs 15 residues. Germline V lookup: CDR1 SGDLS, CDR2 YYNGEE. In nucleotides, the CDR3 is TGTGCCAGCAGCGAGACAGGTCATACAAATGAAAAACTGTTTTTT. This sequence encodes CASSETGHTNEKLFF.

The chain uses TRBV28 and TRBJ2-3; D remains unclear. Germline loops: CDR1 MDHEN, CDR2 SYDVKM. This CDR3 spans 15 amino acids. V lost 2 bases, J lost 0 bases, and 9 bases lay in between. This CDR3 reads CASSLGYKSTDTQYF. DNA for the CDR3: TGTGCCAGCAGTTTAGGGTACAAGAGCACAGATACGCAGTATTTT.

The chain is built from TRBV29-1 and TRBJ2-1; TRBD2 aligns across 13 bases. CDR3 length equals 15 residues. The ends lost 6 bases at V and 9 bases at J; junction bases unmatched: 11. The V gene's germline CDR1 is SQVTM and CDR2 ANQGSEA. The CDR3 DNA sequence: TGCAGCGTAGAGCCACTAGCGGGAGGGATTGGTGAGCAGTTCTTC. It translates to CSVEPLAGGIGEQFF.

The chain combines TRBV19 with TRBJ1-5; TRBD1 agrees at 8 bases. Germline CDR1 is LNHDA and CDR2 is SQIVND (reference sequence). Germline trimming cut 6 bases from V and 7 bases from J; bases unmatched to any gene: 11. This CDR3 has 15 residues. The CDR3 DNA is TGTGCCAGTAGCTTATGGCAGGGGGCAAAGCAGCCCCAGCATTTT. Translation: CASSLWQGAKQPQHF.

The chain employs TRBV14 and TRBJ2-1; D is unclear. The germline V gene has CDR1 SGHDN and CDR2 FVKESK. V was clipped by 3 bases and J by 6 bases, with 9 bases between them. The CDR3 spans 13 residues. The CDR3 region is CASSHRLGNEQFF. The DNA for the CDR3 is TGTGCCAGCAGCCACCGCCTGGGCAATGAGCAGTTCTTC.

This chain uses TRBV5-1 with TRBJ2-7; D possibly corresponds to TRBD1 (6 bases). Between the trimmed V and J ends, which lost 1 base and 5 bases, there was a span of 13 bases. Germline assignment: CDR1 SGHRS and CDR2 YFSETQ. This CDR3 region has 14 residues. CDR3 loop: CASSLLSRGDEQYF. The CDR3 DNA follows: TGCGCCAGCAGCTTGTTATCCAGGGGTGACGAGCAGTACTTC. Supplemented by reference TRBV5-1 and TRBJ2-7, the full variable domain reads KAGVTQTPRYLIKTRGQQVTLSCSPISGHRSVSWYQQTPGQGLQFLFEYFSETQRNKGNFPGRFSGRQFSNSRSEMNVSTLELGDSALYLCASSLLSRGDEQYFGPGTRLTVT.

This chain joins TRBV29-1 and TRBJ1-2; D is ambiguous. The CDR3 runs to 10 residues. V gave up 6 bases and J gave up 4 bases, with 6 bases separating them. Germline assignment: CDR1 SQVTM and CDR2 ANQGSEA. Here the CDR3 DNA reads TGCAGCGTCAAAGTCTATGGCTACACCTTC. It codes for CSVKVYGYTF.

The V call is TRBV6-5, the J call TRBJ2-2, with D hard to call. The CDR3 has 16 residues. CDR1 MNHEY and CDR2 SVGAGI come from the germline V gene. Trimming left V 2 bases short and J 4 bases short, with 14 bases between. CDR3 in amino acids: CASSYGSSRSTGELFF. The CDR3 bases are TGTGCCAGCAGTTACGGGTCTAGTCGGAGCACCGGGGAGCTGTTTTTT.

The chain carries TRBV4-1 and TRBJ2-1, with 14 bases aligning to TRBD2. CDR1 is MGHRA and CDR2 is YSYEKL in the germline V gene. The CDR3 runs to 18 residues. Trimming removed 2 bases from V and 7 bases from J; junction bases left unmatched: 10. This chain's CDR3 is CASSQHASGLAGGNEQFF. As DNA, the CDR3 is TGCGCCAGCAGCCAACACGCCTCTGGACTAGCGGGAGGAAATGAGCAGTTCTTC.

The V and J genes are TRBV7-3 and TRBJ2-1, with D maybe TRBD2 (6 bases). CDR1 SGHTA and CDR2 FQGTGA come from the germline V gene. The CDR3 length is 15 residues. The germline V and J ends were trimmed by 5 bases and 1 base, with 12 bases remaining between them. CDR3 nucleotide sequence: TGTGCCAGCAGCCCAAAGCGGGCGTCCTACAATGAGCAGTTCTTC. This sequence encodes CASSPKRASYNEQFF.

This clone was recorded a few times. The chain combines TRBV4-1 with TRBJ1-1; D call uncertain. Trimming took off 3 bases at V and 8 bases at J, with 7 bases between the two ends. Germline V gives CDR1 MGHRA, CDR2 YSYEKL. CDR3 length: 11 residues. CDR3 loop: CASSHLTEAFF. CDR3 nucleotides: TGCGCCAGCAGCCATCTCACCGAAGCTTTCTTT.

The rearrangement links TRBV2 to TRBJ1-5, with TRBD1 matching over 9 bases. CDR3 length equals 14 residues. The V and J ends lost 4 bases and 2 bases, in that order; junction bases with no gene match: 0. Germline V gives CDR1 SNHLY, CDR2 FYNNEI. CDR3 in DNA: TGTGCCAGCAGTGGGACAGGGGGCAATCAGCCCCAGCATTTT. This sequence encodes CASSGTGGNQPQHF.